The source of this TCR beta chain is a study of shared clonotypes between healthy human individuals. Clones were sequenced by immunoSEQ multiplex PCR, and TCRdb holds only the in-frame ones, with some missing. The data contain around 2,000,000 clones, 85% to 95% of them singletons. Nashville, Tennessee was home to all donors, each a Caucasian adult. CDR1 is MGHDK, CDR2 SYGVNS, per germline. Trimming removed 5 bases from V and 7 bases from J, with 8 bases in between. This CDR3 is 11 amino acids long. The material sequenced was naive CD4+ T cells sorted from blood. Subset reported: CD45RA+ positively selected. The clonotype comes from a young man in good health. This chain links TRBV25-1 with TRBJ1-1, with D uncertain. In DNA form, the CDR3 reads TGTGCCAGCAGTCGGGGAATTGAAGCTTTCTTT. Translation: CASSRGIEAFF.